A single sample gave rise to the 8 T cell receptor beta chains below, sequenced in a study of blood T cells in healthy people across ages. A second PCR of roughly 6 to 12 cycles used a sample-barcoded 5' primer and a J-beta primer mix. From the 5' RACE reads, TCRdb called clonotypes with MiXCR, one entry per CDR3 protein. The sample carries some 890,000 distinct CDR3 sequences, just under 30% recorded once. The sample was also reused in another study, on T cells of mothers and their children.

The sample comprised blood. The receptors come from a woman aged 40 to 50 in good health.

This clonotype came up many times. The CDR3 reads CASRNTGTGNYEQYF. CDR3 coding DNA: TGTGCCAGCAGAAACACCGGGACAGGCAACTACGAGCAGTACTTC. This sequence joins TRBV6-6 and TRBJ2-7, with 8 nucleotides matching TRBD1. Per germline, CDR1 MNHNY and CDR2 SVGAGI (reference sequence). V lost 6 bases and J lost 3; bases outside the gene matches: 10. The length of the CDR3 is 15 residues.

The V gene is TRBV7-2, the J gene TRBJ2-7; TRBD2 agrees at 8 bases. Germline CDR1 SGHTA, CDR2 FQGNSA. There are 14 residues in the CDR3. Germline trimming cut 10 bases from V and 0 bases from J; bases unmatched to any gene: 8. This CDR3 is CATRLAPSSYEQYF. The CDR3, as DNA: TGTGCCACTAGACTAGCGCCAAGCTCCTACGAGCAGTACTTC.

The sample holds a few counts of this clonotype. The chain couples TRBV20-1 to TRBJ2-7; 8 bases agree with TRBD2. V lost 3 bases, J lost 0 bases, and 4 bases stayed unmatched. There are 14 residues in the CDR3. Germline V gene sequence: CDR1 DFQATT, CDR2 SNEGSKA (reference sequence). The CDR3 is CSARSGGDSYEQYF. The DNA of the CDR3 is TGCAGTGCTAGGTCCGGGGGGGACTCCTACGAGCAGTACTTC.

V is TRBV7-6 and J is TRBJ2-1, with 13 bases fitting TRBD2. The V gene end was trimmed by 5 bases and the J gene end by 4 bases; junction bases not matched to a gene: 5. From germline, CDR1 is SGHVS and CDR2 FNYEAQ. This CDR3 is 16 amino acids long. The CDR3 is CASSMTSGGNYNEQFF. The CDR3, as DNA: TGTGCCAGCAGCATGACTAGCGGGGGGAATTACAATGAGCAGTTCTTC.

This clonotype was seen a few times. At one boundary the junction diverges from the germline segment, which might be a read error. V gene TRBV28 combines with J gene TRBJ1-2; 7 bases agree with TRBD1. The CDR3 has 13 residues. Germline lookup yields CDR1 MDHEN and CDR2 SYDVKM. CDR3 nucleotide sequence: TGTGCCGGCAGTTTGCAGACAGGGCTCGGCTACACCTTC. It specifies CAGSLQTGLGYTF.

This clonotype was detected only a few times. This chain uses TRBV20-1 with TRBJ2-7; D uncertain. Trimming stripped 1 base from V and 4 bases from J, with 17 bases between. CDR1 and CDR2 from the germline V gene are DFQATT and SNEGSKA (reference sequence). The CDR3 has 15 residues. DNA of the CDR3: TGCAGTGCTAGAGTGTGGGCCCCTAAGAATTACGAGCAGTACTTC. As protein: CSARVWAPKNYEQYF.

In its sample, this clonotype was seen a few times. The V and J genes are TRBV7-6 and TRBJ2-7; TRBD1 aligns across 12 bases. J was trimmed by 6 bases and V by 1 base; bases with no gene match: 7. The CDR3 has 16 amino acids. Per the germline V gene, CDR1 is SGHVS and CDR2 is FNYEAQ. For the CDR3, the DNA is TGTGCCAGCAGCTTAGGAGGGGACAGGGGGCGGCGCGAGCAGTACTTC. It specifies CASSLGGDRGRREQYF.

In its sample, this clonotype was seen a few times. The chain is built from TRBV25-1 and TRBJ2-5; D might be TRBD2 (5 bases). Germline CDR1 and CDR2: MGHDK and SYGVNS. V was shortened by 3 bases and J by 3 bases, with 11 bases between the two germline ends. The CDR3 loop spans 14 amino acids. This CDR3 reads CASSDPGKKETQYF. Written as DNA, the CDR3 is TGTGCCAGCAGTGACCCCGGGAAGAAAGAGACCCAGTACTTC.